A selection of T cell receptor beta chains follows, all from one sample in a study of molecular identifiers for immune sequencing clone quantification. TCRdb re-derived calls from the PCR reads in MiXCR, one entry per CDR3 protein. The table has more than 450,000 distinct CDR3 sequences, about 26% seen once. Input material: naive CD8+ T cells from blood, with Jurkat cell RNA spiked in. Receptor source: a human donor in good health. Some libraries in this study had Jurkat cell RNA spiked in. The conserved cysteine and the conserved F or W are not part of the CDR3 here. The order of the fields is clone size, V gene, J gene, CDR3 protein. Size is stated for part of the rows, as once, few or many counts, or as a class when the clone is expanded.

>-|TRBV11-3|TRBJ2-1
ASSIGGGADNEQF
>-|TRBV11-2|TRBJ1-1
ASSSRTGYTEAF
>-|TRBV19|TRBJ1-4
ASSIHWLNEKLF
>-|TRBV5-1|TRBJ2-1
ASSLVGGGNEQF
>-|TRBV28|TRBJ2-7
ASNPAGGSPYEQY
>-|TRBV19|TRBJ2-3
ASRLAGGTDKQY
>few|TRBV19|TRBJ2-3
ASSIVGNAVDTQY
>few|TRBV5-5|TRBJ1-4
ASRSGGDEKLF
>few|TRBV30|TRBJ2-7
AWSLGTGMYEQY
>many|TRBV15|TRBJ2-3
ATQAGGTDTQY
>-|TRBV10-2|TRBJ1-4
ASSDRFGRDPEKLF
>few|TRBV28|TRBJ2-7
ASQREGRLWQY
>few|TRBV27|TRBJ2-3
ASSPTGTSGGATDTQY
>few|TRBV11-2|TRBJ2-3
ASSLMTSGGARDTQY
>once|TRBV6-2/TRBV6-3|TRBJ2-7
ASRLRGGAYEQY
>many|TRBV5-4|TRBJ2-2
ASSPGTENTGELF
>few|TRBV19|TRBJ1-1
ASIVNTEAF
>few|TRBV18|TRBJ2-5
ASSAPPAQETQY
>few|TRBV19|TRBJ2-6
ASSIGAGASGANVLT
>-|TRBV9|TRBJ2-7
ASSVGDGYEQY
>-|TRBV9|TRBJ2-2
ASSVGSKGHGELF
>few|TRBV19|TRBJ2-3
ASTHGSSMADTQY
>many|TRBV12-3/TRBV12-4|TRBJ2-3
ASSSARRADTQY
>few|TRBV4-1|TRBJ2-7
ANSQEILAPYEQY
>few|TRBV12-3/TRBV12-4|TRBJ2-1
ASPERDRINEQF
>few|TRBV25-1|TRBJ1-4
ASSGRQGHEKLF
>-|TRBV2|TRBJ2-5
ASTPRAGEETQY
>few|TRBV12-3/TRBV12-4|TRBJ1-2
ASSLEQGYGYT
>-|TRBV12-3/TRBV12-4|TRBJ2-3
AGQGRDTDTQY
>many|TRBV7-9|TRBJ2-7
ASSLSGEETYEQY
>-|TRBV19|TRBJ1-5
ASSIGIGTGGKPQH
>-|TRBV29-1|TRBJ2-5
SVIGLAGEAQETQY
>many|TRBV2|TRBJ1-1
ASRESYVEAF
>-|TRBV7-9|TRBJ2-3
AILEGITDTQY
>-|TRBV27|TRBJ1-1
ASSLAGAVEAF
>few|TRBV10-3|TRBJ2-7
AISGGGGTHYEQY
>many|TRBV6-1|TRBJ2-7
ASSERYSEQY
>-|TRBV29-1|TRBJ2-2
SAPQWTGELL
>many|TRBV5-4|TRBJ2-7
ASRNSGDYEQY
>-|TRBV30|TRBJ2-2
ACPNTQGSGELF
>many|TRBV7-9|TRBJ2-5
ASSSDVVTQY
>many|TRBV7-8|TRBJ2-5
ASSLGTGNSQY
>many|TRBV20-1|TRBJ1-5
SARDPGGDQPQH
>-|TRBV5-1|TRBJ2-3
ASREDSTDTQY
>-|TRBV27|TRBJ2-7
ASSYRLSDYEQY